This T cell receptor (beta chain) was identified in a study of cytomegalovirus exposure and HLA in healthy donors. About the research overall: Across around 400 genotyped donors, approximately 81% landed in the Caucasian-associated ancestry cluster.

V was shortened by 3 bases and J by 5 bases, with 11 bases between the two germline ends. Per germline, CDR1 MDHEN and CDR2 SYDVKM. This CDR3 has 14 amino acids. The donors (healthy individuals) were bone marrow donors. As to this clone: Its antigen is unknown.

Overall study results and limits: Later work showed greater clonal expansion in HLA-associated TCR beta chains than in equally common others.

Vbeta (60) and Jbeta (13) primers were used in the PCR. The assay was immunoSEQ multiplex PCR, and TCRdb's table has in-frame clones only and misses some. The sample includes some 150,000 clones, around 82% of them seen just once. Sequencing was carried out using PBMCs. V gene TRBV28 combines with J gene TRBJ1-3, with a tentative D call TRBD1 (5 bases). The source is a male donor in good health and CMV-seronegative. CDR3: CASSLEGTRNTIYF. CDR3 in DNA: TGTGCCAGCAGTTTGGAGGGGACGCGAAACACCATATATTTT.